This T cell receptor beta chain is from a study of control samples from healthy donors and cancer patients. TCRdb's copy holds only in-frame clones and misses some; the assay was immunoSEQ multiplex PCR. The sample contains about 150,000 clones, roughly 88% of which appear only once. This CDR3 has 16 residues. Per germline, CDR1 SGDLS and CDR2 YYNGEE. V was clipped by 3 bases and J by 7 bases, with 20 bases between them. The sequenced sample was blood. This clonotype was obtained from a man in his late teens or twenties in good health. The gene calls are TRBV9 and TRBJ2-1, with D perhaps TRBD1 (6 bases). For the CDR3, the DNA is TGTGCCAGCAGCGCCAAGGACAGACCAGGTGCAAATGAGCAGTTCTTC. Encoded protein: CASSAKDRPGANEQFF.